This T cell receptor beta chain was found in a study of PD-1 blockade in classical Hodgkin lymphoma (dated by TCRdb to 2020 to 2021). Some background on the complete study: Nivolumab dosing was 3 mg/kg intravenously every 2 weeks, continuing until either disease progression or unacceptable toxicity. The study used TCR beta sequencing and CyTOF to define a peripheral blood immune signature of response to PD-1 blockade in classical Hodgkin lymphoma. Paper-wide results and their limitations: CD4+ but not CD8+ TCR diversity rose significantly by C4D1 (p=0.0027 vs p=0.16), most apparent in complete responders (p=0.02). The study was restricted to a single clinical trial cohort, and the causes of repertoire differences, possibly disease activity or prior therapy, were left undefined. Baseline TCR diversity was reported to be lower in newly diagnosed patients than in healthy donors, and even lower in relapsed/refractory patients. Trial patients achieving complete response had baseline diversity similar to newly diagnosed patients, whereas partial responders and progressors had significantly lower diversity. Lower diversity was seen in patients whose nivolumab began less than 1 year after ASCT, and these patients were left out of later analyses so that immune reconstitution would not confound the results.

Genomic DNA was isolated using the Qiagen DNeasy kit from unsorted PBMCs as well as from negatively selected CD4+ and CD8+ fractions. TCR beta CDR3 regions were amplified by immunoSEQ multiplex PCR using primers annealing to V and J segments. A synthetic immune receptor repertoire was used to minimize amplification bias, and remaining bias was computationally removed after sequencing. In the source study's methods: Repertoire diversity was quantified as the Shannon entropy index using custom Python scripts. The unsorted, CD4+ and CD8+ repertoires were each analyzed separately, with the exception of combined analyses, where CD4+ and CD8+ sequences were merged in silico. Clonal expansion was defined as at least a 2-fold frequency increase after treatment relative to C1D1, with a pseudocount of 0.5 for undetected baseline clones. Singleton clones were defined as clones with 0 or 1 copy at C1D1, and non-singleton clones were defined as clones with 2 or more copies. Clones expanded in unsorted samples were labelled as CD4+, CD8+ or unknown by matching protein sequences in sorted samples from the same patient. Wilcoxon tests were applied to paired samples to test diversity changes from C1D1 to C4D1. In its TCRdb copy, this immuneACCESS table keeps in-frame sequences only and misses some clones. Where compared with another copy, unresolved V genes explain less than half of these, and the others have no known cause. The V and J calls and the clone size are those of that table, but D and trimming were determined from the DNA. The sample yields roughly 40,000 clones; more than 70% were counted once. The ten largest clones add up to roughly 35% of the sample.

Turning to this clone: It lacks a known antigen. No qualities accompany the bases; no much larger clone lies one base away.

The CDR3 sequence holds 16 residues, the cysteine and phenylalanine included. Here the CDR3 DNA is all that survives: 48 bases in frame from base 1. CDR1 and CDR2 were assigned from the germline V gene (reference sequence) as SGHAT and FQDESV. The germline V and J ends show losses of 5 bases and 3 bases respectively, and no gene match explains 12 bases of the junction. The sample's time point label, in plain terms: cycle 4 day 1 (C4D1), after more than five weeks of nivolumab. Relapse after autologous stem cell transplantation had occurred in all trial patients, and cohorts A, B and C were distinguished by prior brentuximab vedotin exposure. A total of 50 to 70 patients with relapsed/refractory classical Hodgkin lymphoma made up the trial cohort, and each patient's best overall response was complete response, partial response or progressive disease. Single-agent nivolumab was administered to trial patients in the multi-cohort phase II CheckMate 205 trial. An independent review committee assessed best overall response using the 2007 International Working Group response criteria. PBMCs from the trial were collected at three points: immediately before nivolumab initiation (C1D1), and during therapy at cycle 2 day 1 and cycle 4 day 1. Peripheral blood was collected in 8 mL Vacutainer Cell Preparation Tubes, from which PBMCs were isolated by centrifugation and then cryopreserved.

The receptor's source is a human donor with classical Hodgkin lymphoma. The starting material was peripheral blood mononuclear cells (PBMCs), obtained before the fourth cycle of nivolumab. The chain was built from TRBV11-1 and TRBJ2-5, with 7 middle bases fitting TRBD2. The bases are TGTGCCAGCAGCCCATTCCCACTAGCGAGGGAAGAGACCCAGTACTTC. Its protein reads: CASSPFPLAREETQYF.